These 23 T cell receptor beta chains originate from one sample sequenced in a study of neurological immune-mediated disorders (dated by TCRdb to the late 2010s). Libraries came from 5' RACE. Sequenced on an Illumina HiSeq 2500. The public sequencing data were trimmed at Q25 with fastp and processed into clonotypes with MiXCR by TCRdb, which kept only in-frame beta chains. Rows are combined by CDR3 protein, so each entry shows the most common genes and DNA. This sample holds about 70,000 distinct CDR3 sequences; roughly 5% were observed only once. The ten most abundant clones make up 5.6% of the sample. Sequenced sample: PBMCs. The receptors come from a human donor with multiple sclerosis. The donor label of this sample is uncertain.

This clonotype occurred many times. This rearrangement joins TRBV5-1 to TRBJ2-5, with 7 bases fitting TRBD1. V shed 4 bases, J shed 2 bases, and the junction held 8 bases outside the gene matches. The length of the CDR3 is 15 residues. CDR1 and CDR2 (germline): SGHRS, YFSETQ. In DNA, the CDR3 is TGCGCCAGCAGCATAGGGGACAGACGACAAGAGACCCAGTACTTC. Encoded protein: CASSIGDRRQETQYF.

The table lists this clonotype with many counts. The rearrangement joins TRBV20-1 to TRBJ1-5; unclear D gene. The CDR3 is 14 residues long. Germline V lookup: CDR1 DFQATT, CDR2 SNEGSKA (reference sequence). The germline V and J ends were trimmed by 5 bases and 1 base, with 12 bases remaining between them. The CDR3, as DNA: TGCAGTGCTCGCAGTCGGGGAAGCAATCAGCCCCAGCATTTT. Encoded protein: CSARSRGSNQPQHF.

About this clonotype: A read error may explain this, as a much larger clone is one base away. This chain's CDR3 is CASSSQQGANYGYTF. CDR3 nucleotides: TGTGCCAGCAGCTCGCAACAGGGAGCTAACTATGGCTACACCTTC. The J gene is TRBJ1-2, the V gene TRBV5-4; possibly TRBD1 for D (6 bases). With 3 bases removed from V and 0 bases from J, the gap between germline ends came to 12 bases. Germline assignment: CDR1 SGHNT and CDR2 YYREEE (reference sequence). The CDR3 loop spans 15 amino acids.

This clonotype was counted ten times or more. The CDR3 DNA reads as TGCAGTGCCCAGATGCCAGGCAGAGCCTACGAGCAGTACTTC. Its translation: CSAQMPGRAYEQYF. The chain employs TRBV20-1 and TRBJ2-7, with unresolved D. Deletions cut 6 bases from V and 2 bases from J, with 17 bases between. Germline CDR1 and CDR2: DFQATT and SNEGSKA (reference sequence). The CDR3 spans 14 residues.

This clonotype was recorded at least ten times. The chain uses TRBV5-1 and TRBJ2-3; D is perhaps TRBD2 (6 bases). CDR1 and CDR2 (germline): SGHRS, YFSETQ. The CDR3 is 15 amino acids. V was pared by 4 bases and J by 3 bases, with 15 bases between. In nucleotides, the CDR3 is TGCGCCAGCAGCCTATTAGCGCGGGGTACAGATACGCAGTATTTT. Its translation: CASSLLARGTDTQYF.

In its sample, this clonotype was seen many times. The chain links TRBV5-5 to TRBJ1-2; TRBD1 aligns across 8 bases. CDR1 SGHKS and CDR2 YYEKEE come from the germline V gene (reference sequence). V lost 0 bases to trimming and J lost 8 bases; unmatched junction nucleotides: 6. The CDR3 has 14 amino acids. In DNA form, the CDR3 reads TGTGCCAGCAGCTTGGATGGGACAGGAAGAGGCTACACCTTC. The encoded protein is CASSLDGTGRGYTF.

As DNA, the CDR3 is TGTGCCAGTAGTATCGAACTAGCTACGATCTACGAGCAGTACTTC. Translation: CASSIELATIYEQYF. This chain links TRBV19 with TRBJ2-7; tentatively, D is TRBD2 (6 bases). The CDR3 has 15 amino acids. From germline, CDR1 is LNHDA and CDR2 SQIVND (reference sequence). The germline V and J ends were trimmed by 3 bases and 3 bases, with 15 bases remaining between them.

This clonotype was seen ten or more times. The chain uses TRBV20-1 and TRBJ1-2; D possibly corresponds to TRBD1 (6 bases). This CDR3 is 12 amino acids long. Trimming took 1 base from V and 8 from J, leaving 11 bases between them. CDR1 and CDR2 from the germline V gene are DFQATT and SNEGSKA (reference sequence). CDR3 coding DNA: TGCAGTGCTAGAGTGGGGGGGCGGGGCTACACCTTC. Amino acids: CSARVGGRGYTF.

In its sample, this clonotype was seen many times. V is TRBV20-1 and J is TRBJ1-4; D remains ambiguous. CDR3 size: 14 residues. From germline, CDR1 is DFQATT and CDR2 SNEGSKA (reference sequence). V was pared by 0 bases and J by 7 bases, with 12 bases between. The DNA of the CDR3 is TGCAGTGCTAGAGATCGGCAAGGGCTTGAAAAACTGTTTTTT. Protein: CSARDRQGLEKLFF.

This clonotype was recorded many times. This CDR3 is CSVEDPKEGGNTIYF. CDR3 bases: TGCAGCGTTGAAGACCCGAAGGAAGGGGGTAACACCATATATTTT. The rearrangement uses TRBV29-1 and TRBJ1-3, with D maybe TRBD1 (6 bases). V lost 0 bases to trimming and J lost 7 bases, with 16 bases between them. The CDR3 loop spans 15 amino acids. Per the germline V gene, CDR1 is SQVTM and CDR2 is ANQGSEA. Full variable domain (missing parts from reference TRBV29-1 and TRBJ1-3): SAVISQKPSRDICQRGTSLTIQCQVDSQVTMMFWYRQQPGQSLTLIATANQGSEATYESGFVIDKFPISRPNLTFSTLTVSNMSPEDSSIYLCSVEDPKEGGNTIYFGEGSWLTVV.

This clonotype was counted ten times or more. The rearrangement uses TRBV20-1 and TRBJ2-5; the D gene is possibly TRBD1 (6 bases). Germline CDR1 reads DFQATT; CDR2 reads SNEGSKA (reference sequence). This CDR3 has 14 amino acids. Trimming pared 1 base from V and 5 bases from J, leaving 14 bases between. CDR3 residues: CSARVQGDMETQYF. CDR3 sequence (DNA): TGCAGTGCTAGAGTACAGGGAGATATGGAGACCCAGTACTTC.

This clonotype showed up many times. The CDR3 nucleotides are TGCGCCAGCAGCGTATCCGGACAGGGCAATCAGCCCCAGCATTTT. Amino acid sequence: CASSVSGQGNQPQHF. V and J are TRBV5-1 and TRBJ1-5, with TRBD1 matching 7 bases. V shed 4 bases and J 2 bases; nucleotides not matched to a gene: 6. Germline V gene data show CDR1 as SGHRS and CDR2 as YFSETQ. The CDR3 runs 15 residues.

Many counts were recorded for this clonotype. The chain links TRBV5-1 to TRBJ2-6, with D unresolved. The CDR3 runs to 13 residues. From germline, CDR1 is SGHRS and CDR2 YFSETQ. V was pared by 6 bases and J by 2 bases, with 6 bases between. The CDR3 loop reads CASMDPGANVLTF. CDR3 coding DNA: TGCGCCAGCATGGATCCTGGGGCCAACGTCCTGACTTTC.

This clonotype was found many times. The J gene is TRBJ1-2, the V gene TRBV6-1; 8 nucleotides agree with TRBD1. This CDR3 contains 13 residues. J gave up 5 bases and V 2 bases, and 1 base lay outside the gene matches. Germline CDR1 and CDR2: MNHNS and SASEGT. The CDR3, as DNA: TGTGCCAGCAGTGAACGACAGGGGTATGGCTACACCTTC. As protein: CASSERQGYGYTF.

In this sample, this clonotype turned up many times. The chain is built from TRBV20-1 and TRBJ2-7, with no clear D. Trimming took 0 bases from V and 5 from J, leaving 11 bases between them. CDR1 is DFQATT and CDR2 is SNEGSKA in the germline V gene (reference sequence). CDR3 length: 13 residues. CDR3 nucleotides: TGCAGTGCTAGAGATACGAGGAGCAACGAGCAGTACTTC. Translation gives CSARDTRSNEQYF.

The sample holds many counts of this clonotype. The chain couples TRBV6-2 or TRBV6-3 to TRBJ2-1, with 7 bases lining up with TRBD2. After removal of 6 bases from V and 0 bases from J, the junction contained 5 bases not matched to a gene. The CDR3 is made up of 15 amino acids. Looked up from germline, CDR1 is MNHEY and CDR2 is SVGEGT. As DNA, the CDR3 is TGTGCCAGCAGGCAAGCGGGGAGCTCCTACAATGAGCAGTTCTTC. The encoded protein is CASRQAGSSYNEQFF.

The table lists this clonotype with many counts. The rearrangement links TRBV7-6 to TRBJ1-2; D may be TRBD1 (5 bases). The CDR3 has 13 amino acids. Trimming left V 3 bases short and J 4 bases short, with 9 bases between. Germline lookup yields CDR1 SGHVS and CDR2 FNYEAQ. The CDR3 region has the DNA TGTGCCAGCAGCTTCGGGACGAGCTATGGCTACACCTTC. Residues: CASSFGTSYGYTF.

This clonotype has at least ten counts. The chain combines TRBV7-7 with TRBJ1-1, with 7 bases lining up with TRBD1. The CDR3 extends over 15 amino acids. The trim removed 5 bases at V and 1 base at J, leaving 7 bases unmatched. In germline, CDR1 is SSHAT, CDR2 FNYEAQ (reference sequence). The CDR3 coding sequence is TGTGCCAGCAGCAGGTACAGGGGAACGAACACTGAAGCTTTCTTT. It is translated as CASSRYRGTNTEAFF.

This clonotype has at least ten counts. This chain links TRBV20-1 with TRBJ2-1, with D perhaps TRBD1 (7 bases). Germline V gene sequence: CDR1 DFQATT, CDR2 SNEGSKA (reference sequence). CDR3 size: 15 residues. The ends were cut back, 6 bases at V and 7 bases at J, with 22 bases in the middle. DNA for the CDR3: TGCAGTGCCTTAGGGGGCGGGGTACGGGGGAATGAGCAGTTCTTC. Amino acids: CSALGGGVRGNEQFF.

This clonotype was observed at least ten times. The genes are TRBV20-1 and TRBJ2-3; 8 nucleotides match TRBD2. CDR3 length equals 14 residues. From germline, CDR1 is DFQATT and CDR2 SNEGSKA (reference sequence). J was trimmed by 3 bases and V by 6 bases; bases with no gene match: 8. CDR3 sequence reads: CSAKGLDVTDTQYF. The CDR3 DNA sequence: TGCAGTGCCAAGGGACTAGACGTAACAGATACGCAGTATTTT.

This rearrangement joins TRBV6-5 to TRBJ2-3; D is tentatively TRBD1 or TRBD2 (5 bases each). CDR3 length equals 18 residues. Germline V gives CDR1 MNHEY, CDR2 SVGAGI. Trimming took off 0 bases at V and 0 bases at J, with 16 bases between the two ends. Written as DNA, the CDR3 is TGTGCCAGCAGTTACTCGGCAGTGGGGGACGATAGCACAGATACGCAGTATTTT. It is translated as CASSYSAVGDDSTDTQYF.

This clonotype was seen at least ten times. The V gene is TRBV3-1, the J gene TRBJ2-3; the D gene is possibly TRBD2 (6 bases). Germline CDR1 LGHDT, CDR2 YNNKEL (reference sequence). The germline V and J ends were trimmed by 3 bases and 2 bases, with 9 bases remaining between them. CDR3 length: 14 amino acids. CDR3 coding DNA: TGTGCCAGCAGCCAGGGGAGGACCACAGATACGCAGTATTTT. Amino acids: CASSQGRTTDTQYF.

This clonotype showed up many times. The genes are TRBV5-1 and TRBJ1-1, with a possible D match to TRBD1 (5 bases). Per germline, CDR1 SGHRS and CDR2 YFSETQ. Trimming shortened V by 4 bases and J by 3 bases, and 16 bases separated the two germline ends. The CDR3 sequence is 15 residues long. CDR3 nucleotide sequence: TGCGCCAGCAGCCGTACCCGGACGGGGGACACTGAAGCTTTCTTT. Its translation is CASSRTRTGDTEAFF.